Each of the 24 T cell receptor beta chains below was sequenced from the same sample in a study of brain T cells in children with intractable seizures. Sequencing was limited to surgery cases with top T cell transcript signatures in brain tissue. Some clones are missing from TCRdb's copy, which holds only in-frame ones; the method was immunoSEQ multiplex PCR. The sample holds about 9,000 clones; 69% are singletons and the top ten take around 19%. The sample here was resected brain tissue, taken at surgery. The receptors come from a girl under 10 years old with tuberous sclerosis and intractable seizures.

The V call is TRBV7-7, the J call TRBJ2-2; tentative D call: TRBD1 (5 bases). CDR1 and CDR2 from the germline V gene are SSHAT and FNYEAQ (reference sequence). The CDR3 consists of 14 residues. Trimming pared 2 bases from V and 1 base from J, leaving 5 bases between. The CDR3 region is CASSLTGNTGELFF. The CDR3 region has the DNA TGTGCCAGCAGCTTAACAGGGAACACCGGGGAGCTGTTTTTT.

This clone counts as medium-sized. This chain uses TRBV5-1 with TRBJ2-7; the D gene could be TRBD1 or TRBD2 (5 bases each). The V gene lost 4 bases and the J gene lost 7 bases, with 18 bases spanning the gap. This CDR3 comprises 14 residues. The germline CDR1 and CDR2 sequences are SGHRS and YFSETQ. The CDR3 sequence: CASSLGDPPREQYV. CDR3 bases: TGCGCCAGCAGCCTGGGGGACCCCCCGAGGGAGCAGTACGTC.

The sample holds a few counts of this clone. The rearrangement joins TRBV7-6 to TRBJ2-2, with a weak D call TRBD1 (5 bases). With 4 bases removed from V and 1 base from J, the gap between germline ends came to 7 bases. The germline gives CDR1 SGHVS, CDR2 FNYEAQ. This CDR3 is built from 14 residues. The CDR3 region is CASSSGQNTGELFF. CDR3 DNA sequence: TGTGCCAGCAGCTCAGGGCAGAACACCGGGGAGCTGTTTTTT.

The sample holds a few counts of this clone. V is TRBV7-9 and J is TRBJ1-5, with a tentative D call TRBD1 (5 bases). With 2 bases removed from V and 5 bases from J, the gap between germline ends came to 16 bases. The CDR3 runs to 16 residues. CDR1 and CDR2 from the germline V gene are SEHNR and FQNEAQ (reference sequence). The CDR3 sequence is CASSLYRGEGDQPQHF. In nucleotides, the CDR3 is TGTGCCAGCAGCTTATATAGAGGGGAAGGGGATCAGCCCCAGCATTTT.

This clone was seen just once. The CDR3: CASSPRQGATDTGELFF. DNA of the CDR3: TGTGCCAGCTCCCCAAGACAGGGGGCGACCGACACCGGGGAGCTGTTTTTT. V gene TRBV18 combines with J gene TRBJ2-2; the match to TRBD1 covers 10 bases. V lost 6 bases, J lost 3 bases, and 10 bases stayed unmatched. The CDR3 has 17 amino acids. Looked up from germline, CDR1 is KGHSH and CDR2 is LQKENI.

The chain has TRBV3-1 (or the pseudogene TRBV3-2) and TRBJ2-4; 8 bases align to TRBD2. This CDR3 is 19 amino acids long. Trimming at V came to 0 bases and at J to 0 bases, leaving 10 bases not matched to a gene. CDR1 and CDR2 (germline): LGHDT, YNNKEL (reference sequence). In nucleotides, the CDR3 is TGTGCCAGCAGCCAAGATGAGCGGGGGACTTCGCTAGCCAAAAACATTCAGTACTTC. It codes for CASSQDERGTSLAKNIQYF.

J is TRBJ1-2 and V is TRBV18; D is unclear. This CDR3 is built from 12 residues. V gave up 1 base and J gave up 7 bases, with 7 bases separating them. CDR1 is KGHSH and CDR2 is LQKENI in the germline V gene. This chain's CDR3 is CASSPRGGGYTF. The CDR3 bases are TGTGCCAGCTCACCACGGGGAGGTGGCTACACCTTC.

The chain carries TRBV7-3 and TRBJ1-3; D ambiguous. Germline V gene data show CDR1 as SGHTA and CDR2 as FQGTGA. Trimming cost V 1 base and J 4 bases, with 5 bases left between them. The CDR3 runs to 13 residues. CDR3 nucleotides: TGTGCCAGCAGCTTAAAAGGGGGAAACACCATATATTTT. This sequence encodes CASSLKGGNTIYF.

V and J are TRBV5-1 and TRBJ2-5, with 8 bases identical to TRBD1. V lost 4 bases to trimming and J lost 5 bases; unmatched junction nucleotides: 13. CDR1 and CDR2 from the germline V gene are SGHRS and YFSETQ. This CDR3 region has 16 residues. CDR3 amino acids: CASSRGQGIARETQYF. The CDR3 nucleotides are TGCGCCAGCAGCCGAGGACAGGGTATCGCTCGGGAGACCCAGTACTTC.

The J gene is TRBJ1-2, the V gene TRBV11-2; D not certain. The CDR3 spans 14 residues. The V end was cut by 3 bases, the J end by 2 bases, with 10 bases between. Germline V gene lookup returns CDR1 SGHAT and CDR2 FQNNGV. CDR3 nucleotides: TGTGCCAGCAGCTTGAGCAGAACAAACTATGGCTACACCTTC. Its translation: CASSLSRTNYGYTF.

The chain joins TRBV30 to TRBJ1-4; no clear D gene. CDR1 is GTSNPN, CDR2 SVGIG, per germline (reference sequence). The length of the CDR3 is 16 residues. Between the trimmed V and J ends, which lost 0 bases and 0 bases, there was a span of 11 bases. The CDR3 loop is CAWSVGIFATNEKLFF. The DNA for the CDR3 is TGTGCCTGGAGTGTTGGCATTTTTGCAACTAATGAAAAACTGTTTTTT.

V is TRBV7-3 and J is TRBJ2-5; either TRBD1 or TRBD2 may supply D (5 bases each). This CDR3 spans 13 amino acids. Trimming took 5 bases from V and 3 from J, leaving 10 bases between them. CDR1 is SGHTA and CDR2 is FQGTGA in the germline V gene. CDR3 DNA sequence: TGTGCCAGCAGCCTAGAGGGGAAAGAGACCCAGTACTTC. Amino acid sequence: CASSLEGKETQYF.

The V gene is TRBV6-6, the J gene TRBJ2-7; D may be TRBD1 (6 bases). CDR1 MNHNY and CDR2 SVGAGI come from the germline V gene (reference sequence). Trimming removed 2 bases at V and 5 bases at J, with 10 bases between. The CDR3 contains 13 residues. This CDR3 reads CASSYGSGDEQYV. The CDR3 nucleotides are TGTGCCAGCAGTTACGGGTCAGGGGACGAGCAGTACGTC.

For the CDR3, the DNA is TGTGCCACCAGCAGAGATCGGGCAGGGAGATGGTACGAGCAGTACTTC. Translating gives CATSRDRAGRWYEQYF. The rearrangement joins TRBV15 to TRBJ2-7; D possibly uses TRBD1 or TRBD2 (5 bases each). V dropped 0 bases and J dropped 4 bases, with 16 bases sitting between them. The CDR3 contains 16 residues. Per the germline V gene, CDR1 is LNHNV and CDR2 is YYDKDF (reference sequence).

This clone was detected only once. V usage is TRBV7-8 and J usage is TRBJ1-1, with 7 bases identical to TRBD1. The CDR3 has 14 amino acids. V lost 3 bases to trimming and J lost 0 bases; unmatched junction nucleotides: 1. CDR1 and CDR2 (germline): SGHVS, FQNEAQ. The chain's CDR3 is CASSLGQLNTEAFF. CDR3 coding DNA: TGTGCCAGCAGCTTGGGACAGTTGAACACTGAAGCTTTCTTT.

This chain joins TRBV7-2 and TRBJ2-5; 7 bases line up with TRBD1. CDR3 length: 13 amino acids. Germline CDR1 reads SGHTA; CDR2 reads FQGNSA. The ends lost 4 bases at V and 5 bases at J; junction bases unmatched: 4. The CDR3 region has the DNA TGTGCCAGCAGCTCCGAACAGGGGGAGACCCAGTACTTC. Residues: CASSSEQGETQYF.

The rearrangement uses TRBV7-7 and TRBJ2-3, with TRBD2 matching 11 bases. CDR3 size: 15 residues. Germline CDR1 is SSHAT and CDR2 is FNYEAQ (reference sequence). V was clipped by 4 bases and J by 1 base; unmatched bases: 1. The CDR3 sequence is CASSSGLAGTDTQYF. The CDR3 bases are TGTGCCAGCAGCTCGGGACTAGCGGGCACAGATACGCAGTATTTT.

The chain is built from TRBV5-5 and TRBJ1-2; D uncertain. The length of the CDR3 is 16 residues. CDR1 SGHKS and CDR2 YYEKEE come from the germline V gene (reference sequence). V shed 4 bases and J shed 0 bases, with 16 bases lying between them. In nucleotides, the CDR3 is TGTGCCAGCAGCGTGGACCTTCCGATTACTAACTATGGCTACACCTTC. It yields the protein CASSVDLPITNYGYTF.

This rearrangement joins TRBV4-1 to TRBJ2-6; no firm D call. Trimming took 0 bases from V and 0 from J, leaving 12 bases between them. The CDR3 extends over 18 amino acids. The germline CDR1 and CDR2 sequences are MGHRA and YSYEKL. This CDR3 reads CASSQDLVRRSGANVLTF. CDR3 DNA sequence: TGCGCCAGCAGCCAAGATTTGGTCAGGCGCTCTGGGGCCAACGTCCTGACTTTC.

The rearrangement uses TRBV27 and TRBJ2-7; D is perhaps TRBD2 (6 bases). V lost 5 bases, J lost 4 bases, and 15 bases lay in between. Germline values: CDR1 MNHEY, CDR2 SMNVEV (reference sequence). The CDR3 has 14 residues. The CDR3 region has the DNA TGTGCCAGCAGTGTCCGGAGGGGAACTTACGAGCAGTACTTC. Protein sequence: CASSVRRGTYEQYF.

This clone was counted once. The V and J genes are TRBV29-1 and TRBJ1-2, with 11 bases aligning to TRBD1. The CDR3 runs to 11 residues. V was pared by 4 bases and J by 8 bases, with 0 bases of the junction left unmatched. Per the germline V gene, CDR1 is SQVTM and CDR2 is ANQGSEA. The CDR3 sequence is CSVGTGGGYTF. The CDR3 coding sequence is TGCAGCGTTGGGACAGGGGGCGGCTACACCTTC.

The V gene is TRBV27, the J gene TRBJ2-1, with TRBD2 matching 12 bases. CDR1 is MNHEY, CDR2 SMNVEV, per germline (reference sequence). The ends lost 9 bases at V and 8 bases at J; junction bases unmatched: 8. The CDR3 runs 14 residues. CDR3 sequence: CAREIGLAGYEQFF. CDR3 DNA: TGTGCCAGGGAAATCGGACTAGCGGGGTATGAGCAGTTCTTC.

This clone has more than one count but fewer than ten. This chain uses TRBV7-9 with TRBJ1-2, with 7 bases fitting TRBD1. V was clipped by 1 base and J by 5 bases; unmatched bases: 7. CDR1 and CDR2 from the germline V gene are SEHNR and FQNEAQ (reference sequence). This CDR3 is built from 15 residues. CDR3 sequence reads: CASSLEQGPYYGYTF. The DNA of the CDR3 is TGTGCCAGCAGCTTAGAACAGGGGCCCTATTATGGCTACACCTTC. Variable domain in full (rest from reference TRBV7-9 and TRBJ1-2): DTGVSQNPRHKITKRGQNVTFRCDPISEHNRLYWYRQTLGQGPEFLTYFQNEAQLEKSRLLSDRFSAERPKGSFSTLEIQRTEQGDSAMYLCASSLEQGPYYGYTFGSGTRLTVV.

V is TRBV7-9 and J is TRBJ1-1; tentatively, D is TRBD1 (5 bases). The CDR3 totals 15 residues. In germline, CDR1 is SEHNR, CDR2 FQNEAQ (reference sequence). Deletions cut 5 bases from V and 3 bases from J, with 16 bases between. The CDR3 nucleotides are TGTGCCAGCAGCGCCACCGGGACGGTGGACACTGAAGCTTTCTTT. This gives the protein CASSATGTVDTEAFF.